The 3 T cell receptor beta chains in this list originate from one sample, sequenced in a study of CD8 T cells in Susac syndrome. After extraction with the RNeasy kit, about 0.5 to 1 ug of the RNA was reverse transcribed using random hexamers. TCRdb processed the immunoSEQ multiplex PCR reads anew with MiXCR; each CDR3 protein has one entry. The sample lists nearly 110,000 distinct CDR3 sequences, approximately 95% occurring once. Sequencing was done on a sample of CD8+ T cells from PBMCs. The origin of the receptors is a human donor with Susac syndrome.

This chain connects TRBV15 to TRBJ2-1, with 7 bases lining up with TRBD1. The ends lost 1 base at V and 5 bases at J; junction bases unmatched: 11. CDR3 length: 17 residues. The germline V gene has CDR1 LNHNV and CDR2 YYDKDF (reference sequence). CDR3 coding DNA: TGTGCCACCAGCAGAGCCCCAGGGGGTCATATTAACAATGAGCAGTTCTTC. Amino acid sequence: CATSRAPGGHINNEQFF.

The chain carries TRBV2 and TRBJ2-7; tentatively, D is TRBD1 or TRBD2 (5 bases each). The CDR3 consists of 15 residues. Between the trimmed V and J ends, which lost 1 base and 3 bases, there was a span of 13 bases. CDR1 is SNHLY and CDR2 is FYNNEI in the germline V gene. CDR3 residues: CASSEGGTQYYEQYF. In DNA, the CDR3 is TGTGCCAGCAGTGAAGGTGGGACGCAGTACTACGAGCAGTACTTC.

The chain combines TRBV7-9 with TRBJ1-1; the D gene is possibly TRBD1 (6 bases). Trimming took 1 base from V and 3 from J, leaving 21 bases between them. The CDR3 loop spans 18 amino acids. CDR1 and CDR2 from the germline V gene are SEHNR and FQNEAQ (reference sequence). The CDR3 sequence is CASSLEGRDTWGDTEAFF. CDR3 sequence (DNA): TGTGCCAGCAGCTTAGAGGGGAGGGACACCTGGGGTGACACTGAAGCTTTCTTT.